This TCR beta chain was sequenced in a study of CD8+ T cells in alopecia areata. Treatment specified: oral pan-JAK inhibitor, 5-10 mg twice daily. Individuals with alopecia areata gave both lesional scalp punch biopsies and peripheral blood for collection. Between the trimmed V and J ends, which lost 0 bases and 0 bases, there was a span of 9 bases. The CDR3 contains 16 residues. Germline CDR1 SGHRS, CDR2 YFSETQ. Following extraction, RNA underwent reverse transcription to cDNA, which served as the sequencing template. Here immunoSEQ multiplex PCR was the method, and the copy in TCRdb shows in-frame clones only, minus some. The sample includes around 190,000 clones, roughly 66% of them seen just once.

This TCR came from a human donor with alopecia areata. This specimen was CD4+ T cells sorted from blood, taken at week 24, from a patient treated with tofacitinib. The rearrangement links TRBV5-1 to TRBJ1-4; D possibly corresponds to TRBD1 (5 bases). The CDR3 sequence: CASSLGQRATNEKLFF. CDR3 sequence (DNA): TGCGCCAGCAGCTTGGGACAGCGTGCAACTAATGAAAAACTGTTTTTT. Combining the CDR3 with reference TRBV5-1 and TRBJ1-4 gives the whole variable domain KAGVTQTPRYLIKTRGQQVTLSCSPISGHRSVSWYQQTPGQGLQFLFEYFSETQRNKGNFPGRFSGRQFSNSRSEMNVSTLELGDSALYLCASSLGQRATNEKLFFGSGTQLSVL.